This T cell receptor beta chain was captured in a study of CD8+ T cells in alopecia areata. Alopecia areata patients had lesional scalp punch biopsies and peripheral blood taken from them. Researchers picked out CD4+ and CD8+ T cells from PBMCs by sorting. In the case of this clone: As yet, its antigen is unknown.

Reverse transcription of extracted RNA yielded cDNA, which provided the sequencing template. The method was immunoSEQ multiplex PCR; TCRdb's version includes in-frame clones alone and lacks a portion of them. The table records about 100,000 clones, 50% to 70% of them present only once. Findings of the study overall: Scalp repertoires also include resident alphabeta T cells from normal skin. Normal scalp had lower clonality than lesional scalp, with alopecia totalis/universalis lesions showing this most strongly.

With 10 bases removed from V and 4 bases from J, the gap between germline ends came to 20 bases. CDR1 MNHEY and CDR2 SMNVEV come from the germline V gene (reference sequence). This CDR3 comprises 14 residues. This receptor was taken from a human donor with alopecia areata. Input material: NKG2D-low CD8+ T cells sorted from blood. This chain connects TRBV27 to TRBJ2-7; no clear D gene. CDR3 bases: TGTGCCACCTGGCCGAAGATTGGTTCGTACGAGCAGTACTTC. Amino acids: CATWPKIGSYEQYF.